What follows is one T cell receptor (beta chain) and its context. The antigen remains undetermined. The data derive from a study of radiotherapy plus CTLA-4 blockade in lung cancer. Study conclusions and caveats: Reports state that early shifts in blood T cell clones, with interferon-beta, best predicted response.

Sequenced by immunoSEQ multiplex PCR; TCRdb stores in-frame clones only, minus some. The table has tens of thousands of clones, roughly 80% seen once. The clonotype originates from a human donor with non-small cell lung cancer who had stable disease on radiotherapy plus ipilimumab. The starting material was peripheral blood, obtained from a patient treated with radiotherapy plus ipilimumab.

As DNA, the CDR3 is TGCGCCAGCAGCCAAGATGATGATAGCAGGGGGCGAAGCTATGGCTACACCTTC. It is translated as CASSQDDDSRGRSYGYTF. V gene TRBV4-3 combines with J gene TRBJ1-2; 8 bases match TRBD1. Looked up from germline, CDR1 is LGHNA and CDR2 is YSLEER. After removal of 0 bases from V and 4 bases from J, the junction contained 13 bases not matched to a gene. This CDR3 is built from 18 residues.